This T cell receptor (beta chain) was identified during a study of preoperative IRX-2 immunotherapy in early breast cancer. Sequencing was performed with immunoSEQ multiplex PCR; in TCRdb, only in-frame clones are kept and a portion is missing. The sample lists 25,000 to 30,000 clones, about 79% occurring once. The CDR3 runs to 14 residues. The V end was cut by 3 bases, the J end by 1 base, with 10 bases between. Per germline, CDR1 SQVTM and CDR2 ANQGSEA. The treatment denotes: preoperative locoregional IRX-2 cytokine immunotherapy. This phase Ib study tested locoregional IRX-2 cytokine immunotherapy given before surgery.

This TCR was sampled from a human donor with breast cancer. The chain recombines TRBV29-1 with TRBJ2-4, with a weak D call TRBD2 (6 bases). Sampling was conducted from a patient treated with IRX-2 immunotherapy. The CDR3, as DNA: TGCAGCGTTGAGGGCCGGGGGGCCAAAAACATTCAGTACTTC. It yields the protein CSVEGRGAKNIQYF.